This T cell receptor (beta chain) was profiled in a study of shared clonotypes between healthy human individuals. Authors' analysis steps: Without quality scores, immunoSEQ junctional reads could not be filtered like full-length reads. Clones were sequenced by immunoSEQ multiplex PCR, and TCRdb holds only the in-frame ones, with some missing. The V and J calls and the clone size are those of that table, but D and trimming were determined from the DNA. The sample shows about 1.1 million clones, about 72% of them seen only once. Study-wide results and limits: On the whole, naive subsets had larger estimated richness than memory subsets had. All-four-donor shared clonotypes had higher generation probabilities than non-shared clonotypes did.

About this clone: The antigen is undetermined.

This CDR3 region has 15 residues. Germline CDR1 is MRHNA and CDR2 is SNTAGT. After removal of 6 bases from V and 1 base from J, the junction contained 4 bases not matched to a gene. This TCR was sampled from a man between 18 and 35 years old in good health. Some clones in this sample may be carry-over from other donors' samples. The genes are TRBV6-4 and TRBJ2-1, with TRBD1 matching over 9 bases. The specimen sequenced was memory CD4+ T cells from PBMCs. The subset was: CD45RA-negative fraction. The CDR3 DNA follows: TGTGCCAGCAGCAAACAGGGGGCGTCCTACAATGAGCAGTTCTTC. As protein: CASSKQGASYNEQFF.